This TCR beta chain was found in a study of long-term antiretroviral therapy in people with HIV. This CDR3 spans 15 amino acids. From germline, CDR1 is SGHNT and CDR2 YYREEE (reference sequence). Trimming shortened V by 0 bases and J by 8 bases, and 15 bases separated the two germline ends. About this clone: No antigen is known for it.

Survey-level immunoSEQ v3.0 assays were run. Clones were sequenced by immunoSEQ multiplex PCR, and TCRdb holds only the in-frame ones, with some missing. Of approximately 30,000 clones detected, 65% to 85% appear once; the ten largest clones hold 9.5% to 10%. Study results and caveats: Controls exceeded HIV repertoires in CDR3 length range.

At minimum, one pre-ART and two post-ART PBMC samples were obtained from each donor. The starting material was unsorted PBMCs, obtained nearly 2.9 years after starting antiretroviral therapy. The V gene is TRBV5-4, the J gene TRBJ1-3; tentative D call: TRBD1 (5 bases). This clonotype was obtained from a man younger than 40 with HIV. CDR3 region: CASSLEPGPGDTIYF. The CDR3 region has the DNA TGTGCCAGCAGCTTGGAGCCGGGGCCTGGGGACACCATATATTTT.